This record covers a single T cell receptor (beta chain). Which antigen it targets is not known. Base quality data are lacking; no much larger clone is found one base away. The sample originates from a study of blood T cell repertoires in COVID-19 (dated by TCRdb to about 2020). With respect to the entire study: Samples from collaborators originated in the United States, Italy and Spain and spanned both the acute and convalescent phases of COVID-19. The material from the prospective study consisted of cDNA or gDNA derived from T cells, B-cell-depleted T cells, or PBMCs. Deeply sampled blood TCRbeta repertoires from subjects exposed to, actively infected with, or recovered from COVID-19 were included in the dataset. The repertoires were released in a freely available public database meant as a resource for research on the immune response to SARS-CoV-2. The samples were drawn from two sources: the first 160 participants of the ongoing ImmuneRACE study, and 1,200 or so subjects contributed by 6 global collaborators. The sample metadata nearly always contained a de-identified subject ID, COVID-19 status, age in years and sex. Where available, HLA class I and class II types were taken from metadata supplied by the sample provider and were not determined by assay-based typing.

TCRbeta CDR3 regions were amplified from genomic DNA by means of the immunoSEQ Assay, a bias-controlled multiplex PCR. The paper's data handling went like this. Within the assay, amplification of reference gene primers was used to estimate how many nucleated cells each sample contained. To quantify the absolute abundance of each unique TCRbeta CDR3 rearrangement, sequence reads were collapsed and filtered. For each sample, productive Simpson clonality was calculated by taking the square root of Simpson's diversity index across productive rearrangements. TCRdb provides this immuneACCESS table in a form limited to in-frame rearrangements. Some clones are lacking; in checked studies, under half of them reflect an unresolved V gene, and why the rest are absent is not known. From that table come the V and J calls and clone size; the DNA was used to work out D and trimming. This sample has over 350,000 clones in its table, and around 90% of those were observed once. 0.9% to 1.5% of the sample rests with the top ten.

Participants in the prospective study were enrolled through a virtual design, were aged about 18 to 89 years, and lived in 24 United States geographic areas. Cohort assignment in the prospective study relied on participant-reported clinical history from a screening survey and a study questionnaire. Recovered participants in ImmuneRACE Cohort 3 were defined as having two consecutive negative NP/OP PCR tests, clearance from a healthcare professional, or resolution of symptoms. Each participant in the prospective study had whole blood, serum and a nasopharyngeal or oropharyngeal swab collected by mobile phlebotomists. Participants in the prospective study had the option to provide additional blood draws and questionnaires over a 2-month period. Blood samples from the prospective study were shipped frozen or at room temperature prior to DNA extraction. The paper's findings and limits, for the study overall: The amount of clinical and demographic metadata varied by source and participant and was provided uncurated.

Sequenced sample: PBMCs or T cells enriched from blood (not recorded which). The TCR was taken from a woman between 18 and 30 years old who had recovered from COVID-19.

The DNA reads as follows: TGTGCCAGCAGGACCACAGGGACCCCTGGAAACACCATATATTTT. It translates to CASRTTGTPGNTIYF. The chain joins TRBV7-8 to TRBJ1-3; TRBD1 is perhaps the D gene, given 6 matching bases. V is cut by 6 bases and J by 2 bases, and the space between the germline ends is 14 bases. CDR3 length: 15 amino acids, cysteine to phenylalanine. The sequence is cut down to CDR3 DNA, 45 bases in frame from base 1. CDR1 and CDR2 are drawn from the germline V gene: SGHVS, FQNEAQ.